The 10 T cell receptor beta chains given below trace back to one sample, sequenced in a study of T cells after yellow fever vaccination. One entry per CDR3 protein, called by TCRdb with MiXCR from the 5' RACE reads. The sample contains 310,000 or so distinct CDR3 sequences, around 6.8% of which appear only once. The sequences come from PBMCs, collected roughly 45 days after the first yellow fever vaccination. Receptors were obtained from a man aged 18 to 29 who received the YFV17D yellow fever vaccine.

This clonotype showed up many times. This chain connects TRBV12-3 or TRBV12-4 to TRBJ2-3, with 10 bases that match TRBD2. CDR3 size: 13 residues. Unmatched junction bases numbered 7, after V lost 5 bases and J lost 11 bases. CDR3 sequence (DNA): TGTGCCAGCAGTCCCACTAGCGGGGAGATGCAGTATTTT. Translating it yields CASSPTSGEMQYF.

The chain employs TRBV20-1 and TRBJ1-6; TRBD1 might be the D (5 bases). CDR1 is DFQATT and CDR2 is SNEGSKA in the germline V gene (reference sequence). The CDR3 sequence is 14 residues long. The V end was cut by 4 bases, the J end by 9 bases, with 16 bases between. The DNA for the CDR3 is TGCAGTGCTATGCGGGACCCCCAAGGTTCACCCCTCCACTTT. Translation gives CSAMRDPQGSPLHF.

This clonotype was seen ten or more times. V usage is TRBV11-2 and J usage is TRBJ2-6, with D perhaps matching TRBD1 or TRBD2 (6 bases each). CDR1 SGHAT and CDR2 FQNNGV come from the germline V gene. The V and J ends lost 7 bases and 4 bases respectively, with 29 bases between them. The CDR3 spans 20 residues. The CDR3 nucleotides read TGTGCCAGCACCACTCGGGGGCGGGCCCTCAATACTGGGGGGGCCAACGTCCTGACTTTC. It encodes CASTTRGRALNTGGANVLTF.

The chain uses TRBV3-1 and TRBJ2-5, with D perhaps TRBD2 (6 bases). Looked up from germline, CDR1 is LGHDT and CDR2 is YNNKEL (reference sequence). The V gene lost 11 bases and the J gene lost 2 bases, with 27 bases spanning the gap. The CDR3 is 17 residues long. CDR3: CACSQVVIAVSQETQYF. In DNA, the CDR3 is TGTGCCTGCTCCCAAGTAGTGATAGCGGTGTCACAAGAGACCCAGTACTTC.

This rearrangement joins TRBV20-1 to TRBJ1-3, with a possible D match to TRBD1 (5 bases). The CDR3 is made up of 15 amino acids. V lost 0 bases and J lost 7, with 16 bases in between. The germline CDR1 and CDR2 sequences are DFQATT and SNEGSKA (reference sequence). The CDR3 region is CSARDNQGRANTIYF. The CDR3 coding sequence is TGCAGTGCTAGAGATAACCAGGGAAGAGCCAACACCATATATTTT.

The table lists this clonotype with a few counts. The gene calls are TRBV4-2 and TRBJ2-7, with D unclear. This CDR3 has 19 residues. Germline V gene lookup returns CDR1 LGHNA and CDR2 YNFKEQ. The ends were cut back, 0 bases at V and 3 bases at J, with 24 bases in the middle. The CDR3 bases are TGTGCCAGCAGCCAAGATGCAACGGTTTTAGGCGGTAAAGACTACGAGCAGTACTTC. This gives the protein CASSQDATVLGGKDYEQYF.

A few counts support this clonotype. The chain employs TRBV21-1 and TRBJ2-7; the table's D call TRBD2 went unverified against the DNA. TRBV21-1 is flagged as a pseudogene. The CDR3 spans 19 residues. DNA of the CDR3: TGTGCCAGCAGCAAAGGAAGTAAACCGACCGACTATATCTCCTACGAGCAGTACTTC. This codes for CASSKGSKPTDYISYEQYF.

V gene TRBV2 combines with J gene TRBJ2-2; 7 positions match TRBD2. V shed 7 bases, J shed 5 bases, and the junction held 10 bases outside the gene matches. This CDR3 has 15 residues. In germline, CDR1 is SNHLY, CDR2 FYNNEI. Written as DNA, the CDR3 is TGTGCCAGCACCCGCTCTAGCGGACGGACCGGGGAGCTGTTTTTT. This codes for CASTRSSGRTGELFF. The whole variable domain, filled in from reference TRBV2 and TRBJ2-2, reads EPEVTQTPSHQVTQMGQEVILRCVPISNHLYFYWYRQILGQKVEFLVSFYNNEISEKSEIFDDQFSVERPDGSNFTLKIRSTKLEDSAMYFCASTRSSGRTGELFFGEGSRLTVL.

This clonotype was picked up a small number of times. The gene calls are TRBV13 and TRBJ2-3; weak D call: TRBD2 (7 bases). The CDR3 is 19 amino acids. V was cut by 4 bases and J by 2 bases, with 25 bases left in between. CDR1 PRHDT and CDR2 FYEKMQ come from the germline V gene (reference sequence). CDR3 residues: CASSSNGDFRGAFTDTQYF. For the CDR3, the DNA is TGTGCCAGCAGCTCTAACGGGGACTTTCGGGGGGCCTTCACAGATACGCAGTATTTT.

Regarding this clonotype: The junction differs from germline at one of its ends, possibly a read error. The rearrangement links TRBV12-3 or TRBV12-4 to TRBJ2-1, with 11 bases fitting TRBD2. This CDR3 comprises 18 residues. The CDR3 nucleotides are TGTGCCATCAGTTTTAGGCTAGCGGGGGGTCACTCCTACAATGAGCAGTTCTTC. This encodes CAISFRLAGGHSYNEQFF.